These 24 T cell receptor beta chains originate from one sample sequenced in a study of metastatic and nonmetastatic thyroid tumors. Patients had received no treatment of any kind before thyroid surgery. MiXCR re-clonotyped the PCR reads for TCRdb. The profile shows approximately 50,000 clones, around 20% of them singletons. The sample was blood. The receptors derive from a female donor with papillary thyroid cancer or a benign thyroid nodule (not recorded which). Some clones in this sample may be carry-over from other donors' samples.

This clone has ten or more counts. The J gene is TRBJ2-7, the V gene TRBV6-5; no clear D gene. The V gene lost 0 bases and the J gene lost 1 base, with 7 bases spanning the gap. CDR3 length equals 14 residues. Germline lookup yields CDR1 MNHEY and CDR2 SVGAGI. The CDR3 is CASSYSWKSYEQYF. DNA for the CDR3: TGTGCCAGCAGTTACTCGTGGAAATCCTACGAGCAGTACTTC.

This clone has a single count. The chain employs TRBV20-1 and TRBJ2-7; 7 bases fit TRBD1. CDR1 is DFQATT and CDR2 is SNEGSKA in the germline V gene (reference sequence). Trimming at V came to 5 bases and at J to 2 bases, leaving 9 bases not matched to a gene. This CDR3 is built from 14 residues. The CDR3 nucleotides read TGCAGTGCTCCACACGTACAGGGGCCCTACGAGCAGTACTTC. Amino acids: CSAPHVQGPYEQYF.

This clone was counted ten times or more. The CDR3 nucleotides read TGTGCCAGCAATTTACAGGGAAGGAATGGCTACACCTTC. Protein: CASNLQGRNGYTF. The chain joins TRBV2 to TRBJ1-2; D is perhaps TRBD1 (6 bases). The germline V gene encodes CDR1 SNHLY and CDR2 FYNNEI. Trimming took off 7 bases at V and 6 bases at J, with 15 bases between the two ends. This CDR3 region has 13 residues.

This clone has only one observation. A junction boundary mismatches the germline segment, possibly from a read error. V gene TRBV2 combines with J gene TRBJ1-2; D may be TRBD1 (5 bases). Germline assignment: CDR1 SNHLY and CDR2 FYNNEI. This CDR3 has 14 residues. This CDR3 reads CARSEQGSIYGYTF. As DNA, the CDR3 is TGTGCCAGAAGTGAGCAGGGATCCATCTATGGCTACACCTTC.

The chain has TRBV11-2 and TRBJ2-5; 12 nucleotides line up with TRBD2. Per the germline V gene, CDR1 is SGHAT and CDR2 is FQNNGV. CDR3 size: 19 residues. V lost 6 bases to trimming and J lost 5 bases; unmatched junction nucleotides: 19. The CDR3 protein is CASSPRLAGVLSVGETQYF. The CDR3 DNA follows: TGTGCCAGCAGTCCACGACTAGCGGGAGTCTTATCAGTAGGGGAGACCCAGTACTTC.

This clone has just one count. A much larger clone differs from this one at a single base, so this may be a read error. The J gene is TRBJ2-5, the V gene TRBV9; the D gene is possibly TRBD1 (5 bases). The CDR3 runs to 14 residues. V was pared by 3 bases and J by 4 bases, with 13 bases between. Germline CDR1 SGDLS, CDR2 YYNGEE. CDR3 residues: CASSADGQSETQYF. The CDR3 DNA reads as TGTGCCAGCAGCGCCGACGGACAATCAGAGACCCAGTACTTC.

There are many counts of this clone. The rearrangement joins TRBV20-1 to TRBJ2-5, with no clear D. V gave up 0 bases and J gave up 2 bases, with 10 bases separating them. Germline lookup yields CDR1 DFQATT and CDR2 SNEGSKA (reference sequence). The CDR3 is 14 amino acids. This chain's CDR3 is CSARDSDMQETQYF. Written as DNA, the CDR3 is TGCAGTGCTAGAGATTCAGACATGCAAGAGACCCAGTACTTC.

About this clone itself: A much larger clonotype is one base distant, so this may be a read error. The CDR3 DNA follows: TGTGCCAGCAGCTTAATTCTGGACAGGGGGGAAGAGACCCAGTACTTC. Translating gives CASSLILDRGEETQYF. The rearrangement uses TRBV7-9 and TRBJ2-5; 10 bases align to TRBD1. The V gene's germline CDR1 is SEHNR and CDR2 FQNEAQ (reference sequence). The CDR3 length is 16 residues. V gave up 2 bases and J gave up 3 bases; unmatched junction bases: 6.

This clone was recorded many times. This chain uses TRBV20-1 with TRBJ2-7; TRBD2 might be the D (5 bases). CDR3 length: 13 amino acids. Per germline, CDR1 DFQATT and CDR2 SNEGSKA (reference sequence). V was trimmed by 1 base and J by 5 bases, leaving 12 bases between them. The CDR3 nucleotides are TGCAGTGCTAGAGGGAGGCGAACTCACGAGCAGTACTTC. This sequence encodes CSARGRRTHEQYF.

This rearrangement joins TRBV5-1 to TRBJ2-3; 10 nucleotides agree with TRBD2. The CDR3 sequence is 16 residues long. Germline CDR1 SGHRS, CDR2 YFSETQ. The V gene end was trimmed by 6 bases and the J gene end by 0 bases; junction bases not matched to a gene: 7. The CDR3 is CASTGLASSSTDTQYF. The CDR3 DNA reads TGCGCCAGCACGGGACTAGCGAGTTCTAGCACAGATACGCAGTATTTT. Filled out from reference TRBV5-1 and TRBJ2-3, the complete variable domain reads KAGVTQTPRYLIKTRGQQVTLSCSPISGHRSVSWYQQTPGQGLQFLFEYFSETQRNKGNFPGRFSGRQFSNSRSEMNVSTLELGDSALYLCASTGLASSSTDTQYFGPGTRLTVL.

This clone has at least ten counts. The rearrangement links TRBV5-6 to TRBJ2-5; D unresolved. Germline V gives CDR1 SGHDT, CDR2 YYEEEE. This CDR3 is built from 15 residues. With 1 base removed from V and 1 base from J, the gap between germline ends came to 11 bases. CDR3 DNA: TGTGCCAGCAGCTTGAAGTCAGAACGCCAAGAGACCCAGTACTTC. Encoded protein: CASSLKSERQETQYF.

This clone was seen repeatedly, ten times or more. The rearrangement uses TRBV28 and TRBJ2-4, with TRBD2 matching over 11 bases. Germline CDR1 MDHEN, CDR2 SYDVKM. This CDR3 is built from 16 residues. V was pared by 0 bases and J by 6 bases, with 4 bases of the junction left unmatched. CDR3 nucleotides: TGTGCCAGCAGTTTATGGGGGACTAGCGGCTTAAACATTCAGTACTTC. Its protein is CASSLWGTSGLNIQYF. The variable domain in full, with the rest retrieved from reference TRBV28 and TRBJ2-4, is DVKVTQSSRYLVKRTGEKVFLECVQDMDHENMFWYRQDPGLGLRLIYFSYDVKMKEKGDIPEGYSVSREKKERFSLILESASTNQTSMYLCASSLWGTSGLNIQYFGAGTRLSVL.

Many counts were recorded for this clone. Other DNA sequences within the sample encode an identical CDR3. The J gene is TRBJ1-2, the V gene TRBV9, with unresolved D. Trimming pared 3 bases from V and 5 bases from J, leaving 11 bases between. Germline assignment: CDR1 SGDLS and CDR2 YYNGEE. CDR3 length equals 13 residues. Written as DNA, the CDR3 is TGTGCCAGCAGCGAGGGCTCCGGGTATGGCTACACCTTC. Translated: CASSEGSGYGYTF.

At least ten counts were recorded for this clone. The chain employs TRBV27 and TRBJ1-4; D is unresolved. Trimming removed 0 bases from V and 3 bases from J, with 11 bases in between. CDR1 and CDR2 (germline): MNHEY, SMNVEV (reference sequence). The CDR3 runs 16 residues. The CDR3 nucleotides read TGTGCCAGCAGTTTATCGTGGACGGCGGCTAATGAAAAACTGTTTTTT. As protein: CASSLSWTAANEKLFF.

As to this clone: A clone one base away is much larger, so this may be a read error. Additional DNA sequences in this sample encode the identical CDR3. V is TRBV7-7 and J is TRBJ2-2; D uncertain. Germline values: CDR1 SSHAT, CDR2 FNYEAQ (reference sequence). The CDR3 totals 13 residues. CDR3 DNA: TGTGCTAGCAGCGTGTCAAACACCGGTGAGCTGTTTTTT. It specifies CASSVSNTGELFF.

This clone showed up just a few times. Because the CDR3 is missing its conserved closing phenylalanine or tryptophan, this is likely a read error. This chain uses TRBV6-1 with TRBJ2-7; a weak D match, TRBD1 (5 bases). Germline V gene lookup returns CDR1 MNHNS and CDR2 SASEGT. The germline V and J ends were trimmed by 7 bases and 4 bases, with 11 bases remaining between them. This CDR3 spans 12 amino acids. CDR3 amino acids: CASTPHRYEQYS. CDR3 nucleotide sequence: TGTGCCAGCACCCCCCACAGGTACGAGCAGTACTCC.

This clone is medium-sized (0.01 to 0.1%) by share. This chain links TRBV6-5 with TRBJ2-7; 9 bases fit TRBD1. Trimming cost V 2 bases and J 0 bases; bases outside gene matches: 11. Germline V gene sequence: CDR1 MNHEY, CDR2 SVGAGI. This CDR3 has 18 residues. This CDR3 reads CASSYRGRDRVDSYEQYF. The CDR3 region has the DNA TGTGCCAGCAGTTACCGGGGCAGGGACAGGGTAGACTCCTACGAGCAGTACTTC.

The rearrangement joins TRBV27 to TRBJ1-2; D may be TRBD1 (6 bases). Germline values: CDR1 MNHEY, CDR2 SMNVEV (reference sequence). The CDR3 is made up of 15 amino acids. Trimming left V 0 bases short and J 3 bases short, with 11 bases between. This CDR3 is CASSLSSHRDYGYTF. CDR3 in DNA: TGTGCCAGCAGTTTATCATCTCACAGGGACTATGGCTACACCTTC.

Here the CDR3 DNA reads TGCGCCAGCTCCCCAGGACATGACTATGAGCAGTACTTC. Protein product: CASSPGHDYEQYF. The rearrangement joins TRBV5-1 to TRBJ2-7; the D gene could be TRBD1 or TRBD2 (5 bases each). The germline V gene encodes CDR1 SGHRS and CDR2 YFSETQ. The V gene lost 7 bases and the J gene lost 7 bases, with 18 bases spanning the gap. The CDR3 contains 13 residues.

This clone was seen at least ten times. Within the sample, other DNA sequences also encode this same CDR3. The chain is built from TRBV19 and TRBJ1-2; tentative D call: TRBD1 (6 bases). The germline V gene has CDR1 LNHDA and CDR2 SQIVND (reference sequence). The length of the CDR3 is 16 residues. Trimming removed 4 bases at V and 5 bases at J, with 20 bases between. The CDR3 DNA is TGTGCCAGTAGTAGCATCGGGACAAACAAAGGGTATGGCTACACCTTC. It encodes CASSSIGTNKGYGYTF.

The chain carries TRBV5-1 and TRBJ2-3, with D tentatively TRBD2 (6 bases). The CDR3 length is 17 residues. Trimming left V 0 bases short and J 10 bases short, with 24 bases between. Germline CDR1 SGHRS, CDR2 YFSETQ. In DNA form, the CDR3 reads TGCGCCAGCAGCTTGGTCCCACCTGGGACTGGCACAGAGGCGCAGTATTTT. The encoded protein is CASSLVPPGTGTEAQYF. Full variable domain (missing parts from reference TRBV5-1 and TRBJ2-3): KAGVTQTPRYLIKTRGQQVTLSCSPISGHRSVSWYQQTPGQGLQFLFEYFSETQRNKGNFPGRFSGRQFSNSRSEMNVSTLELGDSALYLCASSLVPPGTGTEAQYFGPGTRLTVL.

The rearrangement links TRBV5-4 to TRBJ2-5; TRBD1 matches 9 bases. The V gene's germline CDR1 is SGHNT and CDR2 YYREEE (reference sequence). The CDR3 totals 19 residues. V shed 2 bases, J shed 3 bases, and the junction held 17 bases outside the gene matches. DNA for the CDR3: TGTGCCAGCAGCTTCCTACTACACAGGGGGCGAGGTGGAGAAGAGACCCAGTACTTC. Amino acid sequence: CASSFLLHRGRGGEETQYF.

As regards this clone: The junction shows a germline mismatch at one end, possibly a read error. V gene TRBV27 combines with J gene TRBJ2-1, with 8 nucleotides matching TRBD1. CDR1 is MNHEY, CDR2 SMNVEV, per germline (reference sequence). CDR3 length: 15 amino acids. The CDR3 sequence: CSSSFQGALYNEQFF. CDR3 nucleotide sequence: TGTTCCAGCAGTTTCCAGGGGGCTCTGTACAATGAGCAGTTCTTC.

This clone was recorded at least ten times. This rearrangement joins TRBV30 to TRBJ1-5; D ambiguous. Trimming took off 0 bases at V and 7 bases at J, with 10 bases between the two ends. The CDR3 sequence is 13 residues long. Germline CDR1 and CDR2: GTSNPN and SVGIG (reference sequence). CDR3 sequence reads: CAWSVRDRQPQHF. Written as DNA, the CDR3 is TGTGCCTGGAGTGTAAGGGATCGGCAGCCCCAGCATTTT.